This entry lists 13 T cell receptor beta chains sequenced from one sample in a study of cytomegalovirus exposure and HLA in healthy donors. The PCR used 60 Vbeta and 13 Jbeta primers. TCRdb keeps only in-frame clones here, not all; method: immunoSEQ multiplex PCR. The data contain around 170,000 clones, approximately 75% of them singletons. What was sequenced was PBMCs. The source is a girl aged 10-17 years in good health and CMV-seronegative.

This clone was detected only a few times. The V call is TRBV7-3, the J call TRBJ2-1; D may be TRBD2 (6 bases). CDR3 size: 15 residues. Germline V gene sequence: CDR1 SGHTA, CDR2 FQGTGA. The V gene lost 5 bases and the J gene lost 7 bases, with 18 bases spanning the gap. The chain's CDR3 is CASSPLGGSKNEQFF. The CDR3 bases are TGTGCCAGCAGCCCACTTGGGGGGTCTAAGAATGAGCAGTTCTTC.

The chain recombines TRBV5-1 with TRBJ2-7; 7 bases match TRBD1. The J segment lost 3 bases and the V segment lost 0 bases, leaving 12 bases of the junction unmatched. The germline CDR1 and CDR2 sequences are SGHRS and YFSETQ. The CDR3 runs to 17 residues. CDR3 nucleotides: TGCGCCAGCAGCTTGGGGGTAACAGACGGGACAGACTACGAGCAGTACTTC. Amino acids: CASSLGVTDGTDYEQYF. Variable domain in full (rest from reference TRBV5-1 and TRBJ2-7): KAGVTQTPRYLIKTRGQQVTLSCSPISGHRSVSWYQQTPGQGLQFLFEYFSETQRNKGNFPGRFSGRQFSNSRSEMNVSTLELGDSALYLCASSLGVTDGTDYEQYFGPGTRLTVT.

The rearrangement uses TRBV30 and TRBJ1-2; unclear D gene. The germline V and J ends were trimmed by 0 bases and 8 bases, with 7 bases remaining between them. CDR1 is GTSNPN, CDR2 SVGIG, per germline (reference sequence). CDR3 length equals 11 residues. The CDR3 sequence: CAWSVQFGYTF. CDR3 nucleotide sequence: TGTGCCTGGAGTGTACAGTTCGGCTACACCTTC.

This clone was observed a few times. CDR3 sequence reads: CASSLINRGGTEAFF. In DNA form, the CDR3 reads TGTGCCAGCAGCTTAATAAACAGGGGAGGCACTGAAGCTTTCTTT. This chain joins TRBV7-9 and TRBJ1-1, with 7 bases that match TRBD1. Germline trimming cut 2 bases from V and 4 bases from J; bases unmatched to any gene: 7. This CDR3 comprises 15 residues. CDR1 and CDR2 from the germline V gene are SEHNR and FQNEAQ (reference sequence).

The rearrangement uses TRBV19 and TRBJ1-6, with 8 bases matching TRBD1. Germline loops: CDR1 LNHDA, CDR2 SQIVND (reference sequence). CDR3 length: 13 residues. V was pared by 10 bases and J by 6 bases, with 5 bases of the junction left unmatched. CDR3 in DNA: TGTGCCACTACGACAGGGGTTAATTCACCCCTCCACTTT. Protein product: CATTTGVNSPLHF.

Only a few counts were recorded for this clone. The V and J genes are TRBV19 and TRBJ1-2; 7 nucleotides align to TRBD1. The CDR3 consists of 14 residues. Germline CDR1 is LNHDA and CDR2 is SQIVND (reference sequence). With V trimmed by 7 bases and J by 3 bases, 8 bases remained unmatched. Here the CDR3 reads CASNGQGDDYGYTF. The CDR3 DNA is TGTGCCAGTAACGGGCAGGGGGATGACTATGGCTACACCTTC.

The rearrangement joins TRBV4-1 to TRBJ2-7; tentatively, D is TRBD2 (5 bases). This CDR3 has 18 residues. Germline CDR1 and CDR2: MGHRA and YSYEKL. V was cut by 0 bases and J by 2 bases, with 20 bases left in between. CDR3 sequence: CASSQEGSSIGEPYEQYF. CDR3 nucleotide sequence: TGCGCCAGCAGCCAAGAAGGGAGCTCGATTGGGGAGCCCTACGAGCAGTACTTC.

This CDR3 is CAASGKEYSTEAFF. Written as DNA, the CDR3 is TGTGCAGCTTCAGGGAAAGAGTATTCTACTGAAGCTTTCTTT. V usage is TRBV13 and J usage is TRBJ1-1; D possibly corresponds to TRBD1 (5 bases). The CDR3 length is 14 residues. Germline V gene sequence: CDR1 PRHDT, CDR2 FYEKMQ (reference sequence).

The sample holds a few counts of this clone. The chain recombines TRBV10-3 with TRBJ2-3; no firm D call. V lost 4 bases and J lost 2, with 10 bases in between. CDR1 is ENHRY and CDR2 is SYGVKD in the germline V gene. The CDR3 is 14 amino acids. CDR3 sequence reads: CAISGPGPTDTQYF. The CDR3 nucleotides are TGTGCCATCAGTGGTCCAGGTCCCACAGATACGCAGTATTTT.

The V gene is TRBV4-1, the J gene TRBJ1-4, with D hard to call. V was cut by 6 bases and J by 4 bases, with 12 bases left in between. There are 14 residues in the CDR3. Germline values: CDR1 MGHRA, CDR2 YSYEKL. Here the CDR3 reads CASSTAEYNEKLFF. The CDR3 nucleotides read TGCGCCAGCAGTACGGCGGAATATAATGAAAAACTGTTTTTT.

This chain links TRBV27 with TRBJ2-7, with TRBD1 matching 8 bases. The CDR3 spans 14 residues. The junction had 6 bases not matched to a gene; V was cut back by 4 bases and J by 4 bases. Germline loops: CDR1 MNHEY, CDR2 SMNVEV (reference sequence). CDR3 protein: CASSWTGQNYEQYF. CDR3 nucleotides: TGTGCCAGCAGTTGGACAGGGCAGAATTACGAGCAGTACTTC.

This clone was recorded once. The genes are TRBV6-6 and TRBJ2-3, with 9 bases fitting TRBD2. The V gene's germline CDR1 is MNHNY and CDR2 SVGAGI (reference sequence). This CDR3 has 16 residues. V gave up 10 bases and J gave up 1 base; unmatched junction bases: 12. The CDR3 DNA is TGTGCCATCGAACCTCCCATAGCGGGGGGCACAGATACGCAGTATTTT. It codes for CAIEPPIAGGTDTQYF.

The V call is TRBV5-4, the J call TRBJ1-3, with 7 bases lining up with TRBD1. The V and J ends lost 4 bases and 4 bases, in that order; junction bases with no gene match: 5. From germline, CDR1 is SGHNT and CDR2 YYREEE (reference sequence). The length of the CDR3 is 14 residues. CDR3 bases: TGTGCCAGCAGCCCTGGGACAGCGGGAAACACCATATATTTT. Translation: CASSPGTAGNTIYF.